The 5 T cell receptor beta chains below all came from one sample that was sequenced in a study of blood T cell repertoires in COVID-19. Sequencing was performed with immunoSEQ multiplex PCR; in TCRdb, only in-frame clones are kept and a portion is missing. The sample includes about 360,000 clones, 70% to 90% of them seen just once. The sequencing sample was made of peripheral blood. These receptors all stem from an older woman with COVID-19, enrolled during active disease.

The rearrangement uses TRBV10-3 and TRBJ1-2; 7 nucleotides align to TRBD1. The CDR3 has 15 amino acids. Losses at the gene ends were 11 bases for V and 0 bases for J; bases not matched to a gene: 12. Germline V gives CDR1 ENHRY, CDR2 SYGVKD. The CDR3 region is CAATPGQTTNYGYTF. CDR3 nucleotide sequence: TGTGCCGCGACCCCGGGACAGACCACTAACTATGGCTACACCTTC.

This rearrangement joins TRBV29-1 to TRBJ1-1; D call uncertain. The CDR3 covers 11 residues. Germline V lookup: CDR1 SQVTM, CDR2 ANQGSEA. The V end was cut by 4 bases, the J end by 0 bases, with 3 bases between. The CDR3 region is CSVAVNTEAFF. CDR3 coding DNA: TGCAGCGTTGCAGTGAACACTGAAGCTTTCTTT.

This chain connects TRBV5-1 to TRBJ1-1, with D hard to call. The germline CDR1 and CDR2 sequences are SGHRS and YFSETQ. V was shortened by 4 bases and J by 3 bases, with 16 bases between the two germline ends. CDR3 length: 15 residues. The CDR3 coding sequence is TGCGCCAGCAGCCCCCTTGGCGGGAGGGACACTGAAGCTTTCTTT. It is translated as CASSPLGGRDTEAFF.

The rearrangement joins TRBV6-5 to TRBJ2-4, with D unresolved. The V gene's germline CDR1 is MNHEY and CDR2 SVGAGI. The CDR3 has 14 residues. The V end lost 9 bases, the J end lost 0 bases, and 12 bases lay between the germline ends. The CDR3 bases are TGTGCCAGTTCGTTAGACATAGCCAAAAACATTCAGTACTTC. Translation gives CASSLDIAKNIQYF.

This chain links TRBV30 with TRBJ2-3; D may be TRBD1 (5 bases). Germline lookup yields CDR1 GTSNPN and CDR2 SVGIG (reference sequence). The CDR3 spans 15 residues. Trimming pared 0 bases from V and 4 bases from J, leaving 14 bases between. CDR3 sequence (DNA): TGTGCCTGGAGTGTAGGGGCCAGTGGGGCAGATACGCAGTATTTT. It translates to CAWSVGASGADTQYF.